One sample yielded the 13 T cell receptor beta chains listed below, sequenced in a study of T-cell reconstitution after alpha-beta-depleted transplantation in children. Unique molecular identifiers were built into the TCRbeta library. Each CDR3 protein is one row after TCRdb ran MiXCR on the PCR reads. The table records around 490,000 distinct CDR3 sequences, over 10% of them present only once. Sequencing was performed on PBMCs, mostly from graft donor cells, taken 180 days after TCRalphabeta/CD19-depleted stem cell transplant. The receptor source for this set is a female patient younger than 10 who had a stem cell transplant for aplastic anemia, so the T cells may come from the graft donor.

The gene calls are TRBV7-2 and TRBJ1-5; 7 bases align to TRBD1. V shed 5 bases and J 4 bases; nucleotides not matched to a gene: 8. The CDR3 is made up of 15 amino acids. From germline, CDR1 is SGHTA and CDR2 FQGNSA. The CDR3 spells CASSPGGQFNQPQHF. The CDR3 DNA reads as TGTGCCAGCAGCCCGGGGGGACAGTTTAATCAGCCCCAGCATTTT.

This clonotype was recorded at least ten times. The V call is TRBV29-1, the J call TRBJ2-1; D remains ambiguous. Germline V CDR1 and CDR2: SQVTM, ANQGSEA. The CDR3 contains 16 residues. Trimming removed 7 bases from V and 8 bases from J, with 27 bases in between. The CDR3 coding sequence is TGCAGCGGCCTCCTCATTCAAGGAAAGGGTGACGATGAGCAGTTCTTC. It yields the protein CSGLLIQGKGDDEQFF.

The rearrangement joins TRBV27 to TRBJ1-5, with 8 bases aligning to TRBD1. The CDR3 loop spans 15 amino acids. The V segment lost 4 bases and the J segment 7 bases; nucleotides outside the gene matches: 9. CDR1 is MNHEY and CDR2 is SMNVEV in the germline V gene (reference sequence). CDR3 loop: CASSSAYAGGQPQHF. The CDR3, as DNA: TGTGCCAGCAGTTCGGCATACGCAGGGGGCCAGCCCCAGCATTTT.

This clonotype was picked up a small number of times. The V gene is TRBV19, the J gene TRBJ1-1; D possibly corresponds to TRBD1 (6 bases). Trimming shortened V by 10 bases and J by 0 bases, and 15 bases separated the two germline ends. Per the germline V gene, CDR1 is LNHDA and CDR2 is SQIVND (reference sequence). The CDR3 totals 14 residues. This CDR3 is CATTDSLMNTEAFF. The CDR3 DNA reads TGTGCCACCACGGACAGTTTAATGAACACTGAAGCTTTCTTT. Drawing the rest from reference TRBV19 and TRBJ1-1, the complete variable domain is DGGITQSPKYLFRKEGQNVTLSCEQNLNHDAMYWYRQDPGQGLRLIYYSQIVNDFQKGDIAEGYSVSREKKESFPLTVTSAQKNPTAFYLCATTDSLMNTEAFFGQGTRLTVV.

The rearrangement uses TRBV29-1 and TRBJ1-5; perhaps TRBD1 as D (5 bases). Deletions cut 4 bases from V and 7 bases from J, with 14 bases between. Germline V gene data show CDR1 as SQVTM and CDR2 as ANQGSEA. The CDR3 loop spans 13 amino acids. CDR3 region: CSVGMGGRQPQHF. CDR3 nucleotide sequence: TGCAGCGTTGGGATGGGGGGAAGGCAGCCCCAGCATTTT. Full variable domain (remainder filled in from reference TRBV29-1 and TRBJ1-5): SAVISQKPSRDICQRGTSLTIQCQVDSQVTMMFWYRQQPGQSLTLIATANQGSEATYESGFVIDKFPISRPNLTFSTLTVSNMSPEDSSIYLCSVGMGGRQPQHFGDGTRLSIL.

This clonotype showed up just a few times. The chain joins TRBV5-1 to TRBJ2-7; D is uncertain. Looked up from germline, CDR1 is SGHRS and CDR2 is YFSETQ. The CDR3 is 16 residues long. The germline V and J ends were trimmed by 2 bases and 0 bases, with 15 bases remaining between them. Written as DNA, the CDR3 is TGCGCCAGCAGCTTAATACCGACGTTAGACTCCTACGAGCAGTACTTC. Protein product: CASSLIPTLDSYEQYF.

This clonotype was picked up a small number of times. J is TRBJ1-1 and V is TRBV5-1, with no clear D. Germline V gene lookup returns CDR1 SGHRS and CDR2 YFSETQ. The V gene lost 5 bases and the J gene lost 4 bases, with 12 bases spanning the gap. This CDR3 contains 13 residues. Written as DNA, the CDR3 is TGCGCCAGCAGGCCGTGGGTCGCCACTGAAGCTTTCTTT. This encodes CASRPWVATEAFF.

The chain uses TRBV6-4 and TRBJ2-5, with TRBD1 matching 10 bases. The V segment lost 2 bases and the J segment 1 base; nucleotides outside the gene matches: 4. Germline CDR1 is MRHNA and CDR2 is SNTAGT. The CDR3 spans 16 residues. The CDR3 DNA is TGTGCCAGCAGTGACAGGGACAGGGGACCCCAAGAGACCCAGTACTTC. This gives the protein CASSDRDRGPQETQYF.

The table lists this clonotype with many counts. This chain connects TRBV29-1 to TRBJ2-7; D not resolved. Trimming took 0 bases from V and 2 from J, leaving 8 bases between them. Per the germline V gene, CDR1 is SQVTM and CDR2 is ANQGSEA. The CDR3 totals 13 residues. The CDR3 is CSVEDLGTYEQYF. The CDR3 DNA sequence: TGCAGCGTTGAAGATCTGGGCACCTACGAGCAGTACTTC.

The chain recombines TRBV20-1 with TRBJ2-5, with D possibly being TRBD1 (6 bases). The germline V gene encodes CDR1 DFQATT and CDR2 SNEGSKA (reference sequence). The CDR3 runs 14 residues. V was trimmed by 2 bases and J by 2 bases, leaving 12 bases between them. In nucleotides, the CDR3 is TGCAGTGCTAGATTCCACAGGGCTCAAGAGACCCAGTACTTC. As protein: CSARFHRAQETQYF.

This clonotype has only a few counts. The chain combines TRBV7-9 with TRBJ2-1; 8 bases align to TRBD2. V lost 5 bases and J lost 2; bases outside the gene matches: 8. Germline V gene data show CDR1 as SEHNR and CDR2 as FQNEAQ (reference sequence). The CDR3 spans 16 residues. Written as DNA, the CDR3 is TGTGCCAGCAGCATATCGGGGGGGGCAACCTACAATGAGCAGTTCTTC. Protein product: CASSISGGATYNEQFF.

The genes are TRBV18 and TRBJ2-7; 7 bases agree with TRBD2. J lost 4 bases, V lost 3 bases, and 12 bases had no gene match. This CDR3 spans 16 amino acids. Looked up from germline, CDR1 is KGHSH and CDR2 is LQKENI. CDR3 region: CASSPSRTGGGYEQYF. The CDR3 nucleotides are TGTGCCAGCTCACCCTCCCGGACGGGGGGAGGGTACGAGCAGTACTTC.

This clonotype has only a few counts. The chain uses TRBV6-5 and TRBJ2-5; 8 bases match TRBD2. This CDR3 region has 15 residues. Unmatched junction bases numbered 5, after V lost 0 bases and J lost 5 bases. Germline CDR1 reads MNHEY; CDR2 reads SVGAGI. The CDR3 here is CASSYSALAEETQYF. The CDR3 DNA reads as TGTGCCAGCAGTTACTCCGCACTAGCGGAGGAGACCCAGTACTTC.